These 5 T cell receptor beta chains were sequenced from one sample in a study of blood T cell repertoires in COVID-19. The method was immunoSEQ multiplex PCR; TCRdb's version includes in-frame clones alone and lacks a portion of them. The data show around 270,000 clones, under 90% seen once. The sample taken for sequencing was peripheral blood. These TCRs come from a man aged 60 to 69 with acute or convalescent COVID-19.

The chain carries TRBV5-1 and TRBJ1-2, with 8 bases lining up with TRBD1. The CDR3 sequence is 14 residues long. The germline CDR1 and CDR2 sequences are SGHRS and YFSETQ. J was trimmed by 7 bases and V by 2 bases; bases with no gene match: 7. CDR3 nucleotide sequence: TGCGCCAGCAGCTTACGACAGGGGAACGGTGGCTACACCTTC. Amino acid sequence: CASSLRQGNGGYTF.

The chain carries TRBV7-2 and TRBJ2-2, with 9 bases that match TRBD2. CDR1 is SGHTA and CDR2 is FQGNSA in the germline V gene. The ends lost 6 bases at V and 2 bases at J; junction bases unmatched: 7. This CDR3 has 16 residues. CDR3 sequence: CASSLTLAGNTGELFF. The CDR3, as DNA: TGTGCCAGCAGTTTAACCCTAGCGGGAAACACCGGGGAGCTGTTTTTT.

The V gene is TRBV7-9, the J gene TRBJ2-5; D call uncertain. The CDR3 is made up of 14 amino acids. Germline V gene data show CDR1 as SEHNR and CDR2 as FQNEAQ (reference sequence). Deletions cut 1 base from V and 1 base from J, with 7 bases between. CDR3 nucleotides: TGTGCCAGCAGCTTAGACCCGGTCCAAGAGACCCAGTACTTC. It yields the protein CASSLDPVQETQYF.

This chain joins TRBV14 and TRBJ1-6, with D possibly TRBD1 on 5 matching bases. CDR3 size: 17 residues. CDR1 SGHDN and CDR2 FVKESK come from the germline V gene. The ends were cut back, 0 bases at V and 7 bases at J, with 16 bases in the middle. CDR3 DNA: TGTGCCAGCAGCCAAGATGTGGGGGGAATGAGGAATTCACCCCTCCACTTT. Translating gives CASSQDVGGMRNSPLHF.

The chain employs TRBV10-3 and TRBJ1-2; TRBD1 aligns across 7 bases. V lost 8 bases and J lost 5; bases outside the gene matches: 8. This CDR3 is 13 amino acids long. The germline V gene encodes CDR1 ENHRY and CDR2 SYGVKD. The CDR3 spells CAIQGDSDYGYTF. The DNA for the CDR3 is TGTGCCATCCAAGGGGACAGCGATTATGGCTACACCTTC.